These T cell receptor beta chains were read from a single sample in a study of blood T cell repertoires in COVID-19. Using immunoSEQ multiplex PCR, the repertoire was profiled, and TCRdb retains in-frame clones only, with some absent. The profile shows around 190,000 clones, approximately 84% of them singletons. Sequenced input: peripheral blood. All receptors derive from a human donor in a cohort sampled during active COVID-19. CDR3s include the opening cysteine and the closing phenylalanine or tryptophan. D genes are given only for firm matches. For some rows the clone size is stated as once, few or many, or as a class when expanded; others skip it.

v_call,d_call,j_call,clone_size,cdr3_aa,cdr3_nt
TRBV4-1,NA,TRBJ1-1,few,CASSQVSVPGDHTEAFF,TGCGCCAGCAGCCAAGTATCGGTGCCAGGGGATCACACTGAAGCTTTCTTT
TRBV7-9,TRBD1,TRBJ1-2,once,CASSYRGGYGYTF,TGTGCCAGCAGCTACAGGGGGGGCTATGGCTACACCTTC
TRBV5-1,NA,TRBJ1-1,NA,CASSIKSQNTEAFF,TGCGCCAGCAGCATAAAGTCACAGAACACTGAAGCTTTCTTT
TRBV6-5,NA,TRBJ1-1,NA,CASSYSRVANTEAFF,TGTGCCAGCAGTTATTCCAGGGTTGCGAACACTGAAGCTTTCTTT
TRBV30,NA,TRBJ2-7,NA,CAWGHSYEQYF,TGTGCCTGGGGTCACAGCTACGAGCAGTACTTC
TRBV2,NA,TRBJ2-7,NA,CASSEGRITALREQYF,TGTGCCAGCAGTGAGGGCAGGATAACTGCATTACGGGAGCAGTACTTC
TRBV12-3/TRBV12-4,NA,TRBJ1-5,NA,CASRVGGNQPQHF,TGTGCCAGCAGGGTAGGGGGAAATCAGCCCCAGCATTTT
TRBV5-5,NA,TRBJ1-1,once,CASSPIFRNTEAFF,TGTGCCAGCAGCCCTATTTTTAGGAACACTGAAGCTTTCTTT
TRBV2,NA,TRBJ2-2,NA,CASSSQEGANTGELFF,TGTGCCAGCAGTTCCCAGGAGGGGGCAAACACCGGGGAGCTGTTTTTT
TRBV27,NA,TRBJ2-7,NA,CASSLSPNYEQYF,TGTGCCAGCAGTTTGAGTCCCAACTACGAGCAGTACTTC
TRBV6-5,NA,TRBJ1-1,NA,CASSYTRDMTEAFF,TGTGCCAGCAGTTACACGCGGGATATGACTGAAGCTTTCTTT
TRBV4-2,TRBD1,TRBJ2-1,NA,CASSPTQGPPYNEQFF,TGTGCCAGCAGTCCGACACAGGGGCCTCCCTACAATGAGCAGTTCTTC
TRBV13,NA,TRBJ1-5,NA,CASSQSFGAGENQPQHF,TGTGCCAGCAGCCAGTCCTTTGGTGCCGGGGAGAATCAGCCCCAGCATTTT